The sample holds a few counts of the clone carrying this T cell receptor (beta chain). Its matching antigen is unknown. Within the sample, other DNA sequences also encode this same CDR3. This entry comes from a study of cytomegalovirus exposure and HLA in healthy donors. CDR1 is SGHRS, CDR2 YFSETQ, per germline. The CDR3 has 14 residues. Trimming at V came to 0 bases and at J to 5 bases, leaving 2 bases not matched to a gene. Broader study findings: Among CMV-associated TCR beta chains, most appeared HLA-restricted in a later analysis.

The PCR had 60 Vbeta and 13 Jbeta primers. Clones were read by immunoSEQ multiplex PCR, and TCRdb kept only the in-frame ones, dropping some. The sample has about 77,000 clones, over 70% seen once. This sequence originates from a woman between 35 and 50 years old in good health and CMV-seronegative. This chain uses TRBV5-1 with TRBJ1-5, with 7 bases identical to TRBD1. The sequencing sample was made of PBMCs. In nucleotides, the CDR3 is TGCGCCAGCAGCTTGGGACAGGGAGATCAGCCCCAGCATTTT. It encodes CASSLGQGDQPQHF.